The rows below give T cell receptor beta chains drawn from one sample of a study. TCRdb reprocessed the 5' RACE reads via MiXCR and lists one record per CDR3 protein. The profile shows about 9,100 distinct CDR3 sequences, 60% of them singletons. Sequenced input: tumor-infiltrating memory CD4+ T cells sorted from the breast tumor. These receptors were obtained from a female donor with breast cancer. Both conserved end residues are part of each CDR3. A D gene is named only where the DNA matches it firmly. Some rows have no size entry. The others give once, few or many, or a class for an expanded clone.

j_gene | d_gene | abundance | v_gene | CDR3nt | CDR3aa
TRBJ2-7 | TRBD2 | NA | TRBV6-5 | TGTGCCAGCAGTTACCGTTGGACTAGCGGACTCTACGAGCAGTACTTC | CASSYRWTSGLYEQYF
TRBJ2-5 | TRBD2 | few | TRBV12-3/TRBV12-4 | TGTGCCAGCAGCCTGGGACTATACGGGGAGACCCAGTACTTC | CASSLGLYGETQYF
TRBJ2-5 | TRBD1 | NA | TRBV30 | TGTGCCTTCTTTAATGTGAACCGGGACAGACAGTACTTC | CAFFNVNRDRQYF
TRBJ2-1 | NA | NA | TRBV7-9 | TGTGCCAGCGGGGGGTACGGGAGCTTGAATGGGGAGCAGTTCTTC | CASGGYGSLNGEQFF
TRBJ2-1 | NA | NA | TRBV12-3/TRBV12-4 | TGTGCCAGCAGTTTAAACAGTGGGGCTGAGCAGTTCTTC | CASSLNSGAEQFF
TRBJ2-1 | NA | NA | TRBV7-2 | TGTGCCAGCAGCTTACAGGGGAATTGGGCCTACAATGAGCGGTTCTTC | CASSLQGNWAYNERFF
TRBJ2-1 | TRBD2 | NA | TRBV4-1 | TGCGCCAGCAGCCTCAGAGGTCTAGCGGGAGGGAATGAGCAGTTCTTC | CASSLRGLAGGNEQFF
TRBJ2-3 | NA | few | TRBV5-1 | TGCGCCAGCAGCTTGGAGGCTGCGGCAGGCGCAGATACGCAGTATTTT | CASSLEAAAGADTQYF
TRBJ2-5 | TRBD1 | NA | TRBV2 | TGTGCCAGCGGACAGGCCCTGAGCACAAAGACCCAGTACTTC | CASGQALSTKTQYF
TRBJ1-5 | NA | NA | TRBV7-2 | TGTGCCAGCAGCTTAGCGCTACAGAACAATCAGCCCCAGCATTTT | CASSLALQNNQPQHF
TRBJ1-5 | NA | few | TRBV28 | TGTGCCAGCAGTCAGACAGGCCAGGGATGGAAGCCCCAGCATTTT | CASSQTGQGWKPQHF
TRBJ2-3 | NA | NA | TRBV29-1 | TGCAGCGTTGAAAGGAGGTGGGGGGTAGGCACAGATACGCAGTATTTT | CSVERRWGVGTDTQYF
TRBJ2-1 | NA | few | TRBV7-8 | TGTGCCAGCAGCTTGATCCAAGGTCTTAATGAGCAGTTCTTC | CASSLIQGLNEQFF
TRBJ2-1 | TRBD2 | NA | TRBV7-7 | TGTGCCAGCAGCCCTACTAGCGGGAGTTCGAATGAGCAGTTCTTC | CASSPTSGSSNEQFF
TRBJ1-2 | NA | NA | TRBV20-1 | TGCAGTGCTAGTATTATGGGAGGACCTAACTATGGCTACACCTTC | CSASIMGGPNYGYTF
TRBJ1-3 | TRBD1 | medium-sized | TRBV12-3/TRBV12-4 | TGTGCCAGCAGTTTCGGGCAGGGGGCGAACACCATATATTTT | CASSFGQGANTIYF
TRBJ2-2 | NA | NA | TRBV4-2 | TGTGCCAGCAGCCAAACAGGGCAAGCCACCGGGGAGCTGTTTTTT | CASSQTGQATGELFF
TRBJ2-1 | NA | NA | TRBV29-1 | TGCAGCGTTGTGTCCAATGAGCAGTTCTTC | CSVVSNEQFF
TRBJ1-1 | NA | NA | TRBV12-3/TRBV12-4 | TGTGCCAGTAGTCCAGGGGATCTCGCGGGCACCGAAGCTTTCTTT | CASSPGDLAGTEAFF
TRBJ1-1 | NA | NA | TRBV18 | TGTGCCAGCTCACCTCCGGCGGACAACACTGAAGCTTTCTTT | CASSPPADNTEAFF
TRBJ2-5 | NA | NA | TRBV29-1 | TGCAGCGTTGAACAAGGATCATGGCAAGAGACCCAGTACTTC | CSVEQGSWQETQYF
TRBJ1-2 | TRBD1 | NA | TRBV10-3 | TGTGCCATCAGCCCAGGGGGCTCTAACTATGGCTACACCTTC | CAISPGGSNYGYTF
TRBJ2-2 | NA | NA | TRBV7-2 | TGTGCCAGCAGCCACTACTACGGGCCCGGGGAGCTGTTTTTT | CASSHYYGPGELFF
TRBJ2-2 | NA | few | TRBV5-1 | TGCGCCAGCAGCTTGGAGGAGGCCGGGGAGCTGTTTTTT | CASSLEEAGELFF
TRBJ2-7 | NA | NA | TRBV7-2 | TGTGCCAGCAGCTCGCCCGGGGTCTTTACCTACGAGCAGTACTTC | CASSSPGVFTYEQYF
TRBJ1-2 | TRBD1 | NA | TRBV15 | TGTGCCACCAGCGTACCTCAGGGGGCCCCCTACACCTTC | CATSVPQGAPYTF
TRBJ1-5 | TRBD1 | NA | TRBV12-3/TRBV12-4 | TGTGCCAGCAGTTCCGGGACAGGGTATAATCAGCCCCAGCATTTT | CASSSGTGYNQPQHF
TRBJ2-5 | NA | NA | TRBV5-1 | TGCGCCAGCAGCCCTGGACAGTTCCAAGAGACCCAGTACTTC | CASSPGQFQETQYF
TRBJ2-1 | TRBD1 | NA | TRBV29-1 | TGCAGCGTGAGGGACAGGCCCGCATACAATGAGCAGTTCTTC | CSVRDRPAYNEQFF
TRBJ1-6 | TRBD1 | NA | TRBV6-5 | TGTGCCAGCAGTCAACCGGGACAGGGTGTTTCACCCCTCCACTTT | CASSQPGQGVSPLHF
TRBJ1-2 | NA | NA | TRBV7-9 | TGTTCCAGCAGCTCCAAAGGAATCGGGGCGGGGGACGGCTACACCTTC | CSSSSKGIGAGDGYTF
TRBJ2-5 | NA | NA | TRBV4-1 | TGTGCCAGCAGCCAAGTTACAGCTCGGTACCAAGAGACCCAGTACTTC | CASSQVTARYQETQYF
TRBJ1-6 | NA | NA | TRBV7-2 | TGTGCCAGCAGCTTAGCCAGGTCTTCACCCCTCCACTTT | CASSLARSSPLHF
TRBJ1-2 | NA | NA | TRBV20-1 | TGCAGTGCAACCCGACCAGGACCGGGCTATGGCTACACCTTC | CSATRPGPGYGYTF
TRBJ1-1 | NA | once | TRBV25-1 | TGTGCCAGCAGTGAATATAGATCGACCGACATGAACACTGAAGCTTTCTTT | CASSEYRSTDMNTEAFF
TRBJ2-5 | NA | few | TRBV6-6 | TGTGCCAGCAGTTACGGGGAGAGACAAGAGACCCAGTACTTC | CASSYGERQETQYF
TRBJ2-1 | NA | once | TRBV4-2 | TGTGCCAGCAGCCAAGATCGGAACAATGAGCAGTTCTTC | CASSQDRNNEQFF
TRBJ1-1 | NA | NA | TRBV7-6 | TGTGCCAGCAGCCCCGGAGGTGTCACTGAAGCTTTCTTT | CASSPGGVTEAFF
TRBJ2-3 | NA | few | TRBV28 | TGTGCCAGCAGTTTATCTGCGGGAGATACGCAGTATTTT | CASSLSAGDTQYF
TRBJ1-5 | NA | NA | TRBV12-3/TRBV12-4 | TGTGCCAGCGTATATCAGGGATATAGCAATCAGCCCCAGCATTTT | CASVYQGYSNQPQHF
TRBJ2-4 | NA | NA | TRBV20-1 | TGCAGTGCTAGCCTCGGGATGGGCAAAAACATTCAGTACTTC | CSASLGMGKNIQYF
TRBJ2-1 | NA | NA | TRBV7-2 | TGTGCCAGCAGCTTAGAACTATCAAAGCAGTTCTTC | CASSLELSKQFF
TRBJ1-2 | TRBD1 | NA | TRBV6-5 | TGTGCCAGCAGCCGGACAGGGGACGATGGCTACACCTTC | CASSRTGDDGYTF
TRBJ2-5 | TRBD1 | few | TRBV29-1 | TGCAGCACGAACGACAGGGATTGGGAGACCCAGTACTTC | CSTNDRDWETQYF
TRBJ2-1 | TRBD1 | NA | TRBV12-3/TRBV12-4 | TGTGCCAGCAGTCGTATACAGGGGGTGGTCTGGAACGAGCAGTTCTTC | CASSRIQGVVWNEQFF
TRBJ1-2 | TRBD1 | NA | TRBV12-3/TRBV12-4 | TGTGCCAGCAGCCCAAGCCCTCAGGGGGCCGTGCATGGCTACACCTTC | CASSPSPQGAVHGYTF